This T cell receptor beta chain was found in a study of blood T cell repertoires in COVID-19. For the study at large: Samples came from the United States, Italy and Spain, spanning acute and convalescent COVID-19. T cells, B-cell-depleted T cells, or PBMCs supplied cDNA or gDNA.

The CDR3 consists of 16 residues. In germline, CDR1 is SGHTA, CDR2 FQGNSA. Trimming took off 4 bases at V and 0 bases at J, with 13 bases between the two ends. Authors' data handling: Reference gene primers were amplified, and this amplification served to estimate nucleated cell counts. TCRdb keeps only in-frame clones here, not all; method: immunoSEQ multiplex PCR. Clone size and V and J calls were adopted from that table, with D and trimming inferred from the DNA. The table lists 380,000 or so clones, approximately 88% of them singletons. The rearrangement links TRBV7-2 to TRBJ2-1; D is uncertain. Sequenced input: peripheral blood. The origin of this receptor is a man aged 40-49 years with acute or convalescent COVID-19. Here the CDR3 DNA reads TGTGCCAGCAGCTCGAAACCGGTCGGCTCCTACAATGAGCAGTTCTTC. Amino acids: CASSSKPVGSYNEQFF.